Listed here are 2 T cell receptor beta chains from one sample, sequenced in a study of blood T cell repertoires in COVID-19. The protocol was immunoSEQ multiplex PCR, while the TCRdb copy is restricted to in-frame clones and leaves out a portion. The sample comprises 330,000 or so clones, 88% of which are singletons, and 5% rests with the top ten. Sequenced sample: PBMCs or T cells enriched from blood (not recorded which). The receptor source for this set is a young man who had recovered from COVID-19.

V is TRBV7-2 and J is TRBJ1-6; 8 nucleotides agree with TRBD1. V shed 5 bases, J shed 1 base, and the junction held 13 bases outside the gene matches. CDR1 and CDR2 (germline): SGHTA, FQGNSA. This CDR3 comprises 19 residues. The CDR3 sequence: CASSPRDRQWGSYNSPLHF. CDR3 in DNA: TGTGCCAGCAGCCCCCGGGACAGGCAATGGGGGTCCTATAATTCACCCCTCCACTTT.

The chain uses TRBV6-5 and TRBJ2-1; 8 bases line up with TRBD2. Germline values: CDR1 MNHEY, CDR2 SVGAGI. The CDR3 covers 15 residues. V was clipped by 5 bases and J by 10 bases; unmatched bases: 13. The CDR3 DNA follows: TGTGCCAGCAGTCAATCGCCGGGACTAGGGGGGGAGCAGTTCTTC. This gives the protein CASSQSPGLGGEQFF.